This is a list of T cell receptor beta chains from one sample in a study of beta chain features in type 1 diabetes. Generated by immunoSEQ multiplex PCR, the TCRdb table keeps only in-frame clones and is missing some. Among about 120,000 clones listed, about 17% were seen once. Source material: central memory CD4+ T cells from blood. All receptors derive from a man aged 25-45 years with type 1 diabetes. CDR3s include the opening cysteine and the closing phenylalanine or tryptophan. The D gene is left open where the match is weak. Clone size is shown for a subset of rows, as once, few, many or a class of expanded clone.

cdr3_length: 14
j_call: TRBJ1-5
d_call: -
clone_size: -
v_call: TRBV9
cdr3_aa: CASSVGYSNQPQHF
cdr3_nt: TGTGCCAGCAGCGTAGGTTATAGCAATCAGCCCCAGCATTTT

cdr3_length: 17
j_call: TRBJ2-1
d_call: -
clone_size: few
v_call: TRBV10-3
cdr3_aa: CAIRSDGGASAYNEQFF
cdr3_nt: TGTGCCATCAGATCCGATGGTGGGGCATCCGCCTACAATGAGCAGTTCTTC

cdr3_length: 16
j_call: TRBJ1-5
d_call: -
clone_size: few
v_call: TRBV7-2
cdr3_aa: CASSPTRQNSNQPQHF
cdr3_nt: TGCGCCAGCAGCCCTACCCGTCAGAATAGCAATCAGCCCCAGCATTTT

cdr3_length: 13
j_call: TRBJ1-1
d_call: -
clone_size: many
v_call: TRBV9
cdr3_aa: CASSVLGNTEAFF
cdr3_nt: TGTGCCAGCAGCGTTCTGGGGAACACTGAAGCTTTCTTT

cdr3_length: 11
j_call: TRBJ2-1
d_call: -
clone_size: few
v_call: TRBV29-1
cdr3_aa: CSVDTTNEQFF
cdr3_nt: TGCAGCGTAGACACTACCAATGAGCAGTTCTTC

cdr3_length: 15
j_call: TRBJ2-3
d_call: -
clone_size: few
v_call: TRBV5-6
cdr3_aa: CASNAPDTSTDTQYF
cdr3_nt: TGTGCCAGCAATGCCCCGGACACAAGCACAGATACGCAGTATTTT

cdr3_length: 14
j_call: TRBJ2-5
d_call: -
clone_size: -
v_call: TRBV10-3
cdr3_aa: CATRDRTSQETQYF
cdr3_nt: TGTGCCACCAGAGACAGGACCAGCCAAGAGACCCAGTACTTC

cdr3_length: 13
j_call: TRBJ2-1
d_call: -
clone_size: -
v_call: TRBV30
cdr3_aa: CAWSVQSVGEQFF
cdr3_nt: TGTGCCTGGAGTGTACAATCCGTCGGTGAGCAGTTCTTC

cdr3_length: 15
j_call: TRBJ2-7
d_call: -
clone_size: -
v_call: TRBV4-2
cdr3_aa: CASSQAGVGEQEQYF
cdr3_nt: TGTGCCAGCAGCCAGGCTGGGGTGGGGGAGCAGGAGCAGTACTTC

cdr3_length: 13
j_call: TRBJ2-1
d_call: TRBD1
clone_size: -
v_call: TRBV6-6
cdr3_aa: CASTPGQGNEQFF
cdr3_nt: TGTGCCAGCACCCCGGGACAGGGGAATGAGCAGTTCTTC

cdr3_length: 11
j_call: TRBJ2-3
d_call: -
clone_size: many
v_call: TRBV5-6
cdr3_aa: CASSLGDTQYF
cdr3_nt: TGTGCCAGCAGCTTGGGGGATACGCAGTATTTT

cdr3_length: 15
j_call: TRBJ2-3
d_call: -
clone_size: -
v_call: TRBV15
cdr3_aa: CATSRDIAVADTQYF
cdr3_nt: TGTGCCACCAGCAGAGATATAGCGGTGGCAGATACGCAGTATTTT

cdr3_length: 12
j_call: TRBJ2-1
d_call: -
clone_size: few
v_call: TRBV11-3
cdr3_aa: CASSLLRGEQFF
cdr3_nt: TGTGCCAGCAGCCTACTCAGGGGCGAGCAGTTCTTC

cdr3_length: 13
j_call: TRBJ1-2
d_call: -
clone_size: -
v_call: TRBV14
cdr3_aa: CASSLDSDYGYTF
cdr3_nt: TGTGCCAGCAGCCTAGACAGTGACTATGGCTACACCTTC

cdr3_length: 16
j_call: TRBJ1-5
d_call: -
clone_size: -
v_call: TRBV7-9
cdr3_aa: CASSLYSGGSNQPQHF
cdr3_nt: TGTGCCAGCAGCTTATACTCCGGGGGTAGCAATCAGCCCCAGCATTTT

cdr3_length: 13
j_call: TRBJ1-2
d_call: -
clone_size: -
v_call: TRBV6-1
cdr3_aa: CASSWDRDDGYTF
cdr3_nt: TGTGCCAGCAGTTGGGACCGAGACGATGGCTACACCTTC

cdr3_length: 14
j_call: TRBJ2-7
d_call: -
clone_size: few
v_call: TRBV9
cdr3_aa: CASSSANSGYEQYF
cdr3_nt: TGTGCCAGCAGCTCTGCGAACAGCGGCTACGAGCAGTACTTC

cdr3_length: 17
j_call: TRBJ2-5
d_call: -
clone_size: few
v_call: TRBV11-2
cdr3_aa: CASSLALLAGPWETQYF
cdr3_nt: TGTGCCAGCAGCTTAGCTCTCTTGGCAGGGCCTTGGGAGACCCAGTACTTC

cdr3_length: 13
j_call: TRBJ2-5
d_call: -
clone_size: -
v_call: TRBV6-5
cdr3_aa: CASSNRGAETQYF
cdr3_nt: TGTGCCAGCAGTAACCGGGGAGCGGAGACCCAGTACTTC

cdr3_length: 17
j_call: TRBJ2-1
d_call: TRBD1
clone_size: few
v_call: TRBV29-1
cdr3_aa: CSVEDAWASRDRNEQFF
cdr3_nt: TGCAGCGTTGAAGATGCGTGGGCCTCCAGGGACAGGAATGAGCAGTTCTTC

cdr3_length: 14
j_call: TRBJ2-5
d_call: -
clone_size: few
v_call: TRBV7-2
cdr3_aa: CASSPRTGKETQYF
cdr3_nt: TGTGCCAGCAGCCCTCGGACTGGAAAAGAGACCCAGTACTTC

cdr3_length: 14
j_call: TRBJ2-2
d_call: -
clone_size: -
v_call: TRBV15
cdr3_aa: CATRGRANTGELFF
cdr3_nt: TGTGCCACCAGAGGCAGAGCGAACACCGGGGAGCTGTTTTTT

cdr3_length: 14
j_call: TRBJ1-5
d_call: -
clone_size: few
v_call: TRBV6-5
cdr3_aa: CASSLRGTNQPQHF
cdr3_nt: TGTGCCAGCAGTCTCAGGGGTACCAATCAGCCCCAGCATTTT

cdr3_length: 16
j_call: TRBJ2-3
d_call: TRBD1
clone_size: -
v_call: TRBV7-9
cdr3_aa: CASSPGQGLISDTQYF
cdr3_nt: TGTGCCAGCAGCCCCGGACAGGGGTTGATTTCAGATACGCAGTATTTT

cdr3_length: 13
j_call: TRBJ1-4
d_call: -
clone_size: -
v_call: TRBV5-6
cdr3_aa: CASSWGQMGALFF
cdr3_nt: TGTGCCAGCAGCTGGGGCCAGATGGGAGCGCTGTTTTTT

cdr3_length: 12
j_call: TRBJ2-3
d_call: -
clone_size: few
v_call: TRBV7-9
cdr3_aa: CASTGYTDTQYF
cdr3_nt: TGTGCCAGCACTGGGTATACAGATACGCAGTATTTT

cdr3_length: 12
j_call: TRBJ2-7
d_call: -
clone_size: few
v_call: TRBV7-2
cdr3_aa: CASSWREYEQYF
cdr3_nt: TGTGCCAGCAGCTGGCGAGAGTACGAGCAGTACTTC

cdr3_length: 13
j_call: TRBJ1-2
d_call: -
clone_size: few
v_call: TRBV10-3
cdr3_aa: CAISDAGGSGYTF
cdr3_nt: TGTGCCATCAGTGATGCCGGGGGCTCTGGCTACACCTTC

cdr3_length: 13
j_call: TRBJ2-1
d_call: TRBD1
clone_size: -
v_call: TRBV7-2
cdr3_aa: CASSSDRGHEQFF
cdr3_nt: TGTGCCAGCAGCTCGGACAGGGGACATGAGCAGTTCTTC

cdr3_length: 15
j_call: TRBJ2-5
d_call: -
clone_size: many
v_call: TRBV5-1
cdr3_aa: CASSPFRGSQETQYF
cdr3_nt: TGCGCCAGCAGCCCGTTTAGGGGGTCCCAAGAGACCCAGTACTTC

cdr3_length: 16
j_call: TRBJ2-7
d_call: -
clone_size: few
v_call: TRBV7-2
cdr3_aa: CASSLAHGAGEDEQYF
cdr3_nt: TGTGCCAGCAGCTTAGCGCACGGAGCGGGTGAGGACGAGCAGTACTTC

cdr3_length: 12
j_call: TRBJ1-2
d_call: -
clone_size: few
v_call: TRBV11-2
cdr3_aa: CASSESAHGYTF
cdr3_nt: TGTGCCAGCAGCGAATCGGCCCATGGCTACACCTTC

cdr3_length: 15
j_call: TRBJ2-3
d_call: TRBD1
clone_size: few
v_call: TRBV4-3
cdr3_aa: CASSQGQGGTDTQYF
cdr3_nt: TGCGCCAGCAGCCAAGGACAGGGGGGCACAGATACGCAGTATTTT

cdr3_length: 12
j_call: TRBJ1-1
d_call: -
clone_size: -
v_call: TRBV29-1
cdr3_aa: CSVGARNTEAFF
cdr3_nt: TGCAGCGTCGGGGCCCGGAACACTGAAGCTTTCTTT